This entry concerns a single T cell receptor (beta chain). Donors ranged from about 6 to 95 years old and were healthy Caucasians in Russia. The entry originates in a study of blood T cells in healthy people across ages. The J segment lost 10 bases and the V segment lost 5 bases, leaving 22 bases of the junction unmatched. CDR1 MNHEY and CDR2 SMNVEV come from the germline V gene (reference sequence). The CDR3 is 17 residues long. Then a second PCR, running roughly 7 to 11 cycles, was carried out with a sample-barcoded 5' primer and a J-beta primer mix. Via MiXCR, TCRdb re-called the 5' RACE reads, giving one row per CDR3 protein. The data show about a million distinct CDR3 sequences, around two fifths seen once.

The sample taken for sequencing was blood. The chain carries TRBV27 and TRBJ1-2; TRBD1 matches 7 bases. The sequence was collected from a man aged 18 to 29 in good health. The CDR3 loop is CASSLNTRTGYKDDYTF. CDR3 DNA sequence: TGTGCCAGCAGTCTAAACACTAGGACAGGATATAAGGATGACTACACCTTC.